One sample yielded the 24 T cell receptor beta chains listed below, sequenced in a study of PD-1 blockade in classical Hodgkin lymphoma. TCRdb's table, derived via immunoSEQ multiplex PCR, lists solely in-frame clones and lacks some. The sample contains roughly 90,000 clones, 75% to 85% of which appear only once. Exposure to brentuximab vedotin varied, and each patient had relapsed following autologous stem cell transplantation. The source was peripheral blood mononuclear cells (PBMCs), collected before the second cycle of nivolumab. Receptors originate from a human donor with classical Hodgkin lymphoma.

The count of this clone is one. The chain joins TRBV10-3 to TRBJ2-2, with D perhaps being TRBD1 or TRBD2 (5 bases each). Germline assignment: CDR1 ENHRY and CDR2 SYGVKD. With 2 bases removed from V and 9 bases from J, the gap between germline ends came to 13 bases. The CDR3 contains 14 residues. The CDR3 sequence: CAISETARGRELFF. The CDR3 DNA reads as TGTGCCATCAGTGAGACGGCGAGGGGCCGGGAGCTGTTTTTT.

This chain uses TRBV25-1 with TRBJ1-2; D possibly corresponds to TRBD1 (5 bases). Trimming took off 6 bases at V and 2 bases at J, with 16 bases between the two ends. The CDR3 totals 15 residues. Germline V gene sequence: CDR1 MGHDK, CDR2 SYGVNS. CDR3 DNA sequence: TGTGCCAGCAGCCAGGGCGGGGTAGGCAACTATGGCTACACCTTC. Residues: CASSQGGVGNYGYTF.

This clone has more than one count but fewer than ten. The chain combines TRBV5-1 with TRBJ1-1; no firm D call. The length of the CDR3 is 13 residues. With 0 bases removed from V and 0 bases from J, the gap between germline ends came to 3 bases. CDR1 is SGHRS and CDR2 is YFSETQ in the germline V gene. The CDR3 is CASSLDLNTEAFF. As DNA, the CDR3 is TGCGCCAGCAGCTTGGACCTGAACACTGAAGCTTTCTTT.

This chain uses TRBV27 with TRBJ2-3; weak D call: TRBD2 (6 bases). CDR1 MNHEY and CDR2 SMNVEV come from the germline V gene (reference sequence). The CDR3 has 16 residues. With 4 bases removed from V and 4 bases from J, the gap between germline ends came to 18 bases. The CDR3 DNA follows: TGTGCCAGCAGTTCGCAACCCCCTGCGGGGTCAGATACGCAGTATTTT. The encoded protein is CASSSQPPAGSDTQYF.

The chain links TRBV30 to TRBJ1-2, with D possibly matching TRBD1 (5 bases). Trimming left V 7 bases short and J 7 bases short, with 22 bases between. The germline V gene has CDR1 GTSNPN and CDR2 SVGIG (reference sequence). The CDR3 extends over 14 amino acids. This CDR3 is CASGRRGVPTGYTF. For the CDR3, the DNA is TGTGCCTCAGGACGTAGGGGTGTCCCTACTGGCTACACCTTC.

The chain employs TRBV19 and TRBJ2-1; D possibly corresponds to TRBD1 (6 bases). CDR1 LNHDA and CDR2 SQIVND come from the germline V gene (reference sequence). Trimming shortened V by 7 bases and J by 8 bases, and 15 bases separated the two germline ends. This CDR3 is 13 amino acids long. The CDR3 DNA sequence: TGTGCCAGTACCACAGGGTCCAGGGATGAGCAGTTCTTC. Amino acid sequence: CASTTGSRDEQFF.

By frequency in the sample, this clone is medium-sized (0.01 to 0.1%). The V call is TRBV15, the J call TRBJ2-7, with D unresolved. Germline values: CDR1 LNHNV, CDR2 YYDKDF (reference sequence). With 3 bases removed from V and 7 bases from J, the gap between germline ends came to 13 bases. CDR3 length: 13 residues. The CDR3, as DNA: TGTGCCACCAGCAGCCCTTACTCTAGGGAGCAGTACTTC. It translates to CATSSPYSREQYF.

On this clone itself: Other DNA sequences in the sample encode the same CDR3. The chain combines TRBV28 with TRBJ2-7, with 7 positions matching TRBD1. Per the germline V gene, CDR1 is MDHEN and CDR2 is SYDVKM. This CDR3 spans 13 amino acids. Losses at the gene ends were 5 bases for V and 3 bases for J; bases not matched to a gene: 4. The CDR3 is CASSPGDSYEQYF. CDR3 DNA sequence: TGTGCCAGCAGTCCCGGGGACAGCTACGAGCAGTACTTC.

The chain links TRBV19 to TRBJ1-4; D is perhaps TRBD1 (6 bases). V lost 10 bases and J lost 7, with 19 bases in between. CDR3 length equals 14 residues. Germline V lookup: CDR1 LNHDA, CDR2 SQIVND (reference sequence). As DNA, the CDR3 is TGTGCCACAACAGGTCAGGGGTTTCGTGAAAAACTGTTTTTT. It is translated as CATTGQGFREKLFF.

V is TRBV2 and J is TRBJ2-5; D may be TRBD2 (5 bases). CDR3 length equals 13 residues. The germline V gene has CDR1 SNHLY and CDR2 FYNNEI. V was shortened by 7 bases and J by 5 bases, with 14 bases between the two germline ends. The CDR3 spells CASKAGSTETQYF. CDR3 bases: TGTGCCAGCAAGGCGGGCAGTACGGAGACCCAGTACTTC.

This chain joins TRBV30 and TRBJ1-3; D uncertain. The germline V gene encodes CDR1 GTSNPN and CDR2 SVGIG (reference sequence). There are 14 residues in the CDR3. Trimming took 0 bases from V and 3 from J, leaving 9 bases between them. CDR3 in amino acids: CAWSVKVVGNTIYF. The CDR3 DNA reads TGTGCCTGGAGTGTAAAGGTGGTTGGAAACACCATATATTTT.

The chain carries TRBV5-6 and TRBJ2-7; D remains unclear. CDR3 length: 12 amino acids. Germline V gene data show CDR1 as SGHDT and CDR2 as YYEEEE. V was pared by 0 bases and J by 2 bases, with 3 bases between. The CDR3 region is CASSLDTYEQYF. CDR3 coding DNA: TGTGCCAGCAGCTTGGATACCTACGAGCAGTACTTC.

In this sample, this clone turned up once. The V gene is TRBV19, the J gene TRBJ1-5; D not resolved. This CDR3 region has 14 residues. Trimming shortened V by 1 base and J by 0 bases, and 4 bases separated the two germline ends. CDR1 LNHDA and CDR2 SQIVND come from the germline V gene (reference sequence). The CDR3 sequence: CASSIVSSNQPQHF. CDR3 DNA: TGTGCCAGTAGTATAGTAAGTAGCAATCAGCCCCAGCATTTT.

This sequence joins TRBV9 and TRBJ2-1; 15 positions match TRBD2. V lost 4 bases and J lost 8; bases outside the gene matches: 7. This CDR3 spans 16 amino acids. Germline V gene sequence: CDR1 SGDLS, CDR2 YYNGEE. The CDR3, as DNA: TGTGCCAGCAGCAAAGGACTAGCGGGAGGGCTCGATGAGCAGTTCTTC. Protein product: CASSKGLAGGLDEQFF.

The chain carries TRBV9 and TRBJ2-7, with D hard to call. The germline V gene has CDR1 SGDLS and CDR2 YYNGEE. Between the trimmed V and J ends, which lost 3 bases and 4 bases, there was a span of 14 bases. The CDR3 contains 14 residues. CDR3 sequence: CASSDGDTLYEQYF. CDR3 coding DNA: TGTGCCAGCAGCGACGGAGACACGTTGTACGAGCAGTACTTC.

The chain is built from TRBV5-4 and TRBJ1-2; 9 nucleotides match TRBD1. V gave up 2 bases and J gave up 2 bases; unmatched junction bases: 7. CDR1 is SGHNT, CDR2 YYREEE, per germline (reference sequence). The CDR3 length is 16 residues. For the CDR3, the DNA is TGTGCCAGCAGCTTCACAGGGGGCAGACGGAACTATGGCTACACCTTC. Protein: CASSFTGGRRNYGYTF.

The V call is TRBV5-4, the J call TRBJ1-3; 10 bases are shared with TRBD1. The CDR3 runs 15 residues. V dropped 6 bases and J dropped 4; count of bases not matched to a gene: 7. Germline values: CDR1 SGHNT, CDR2 YYREEE (reference sequence). The CDR3, as DNA: TGTGCCAGCACCAACCGACAGGGGGCCGGAAACACCATATATTTT. This sequence encodes CASTNRQGAGNTIYF.

This rearrangement joins TRBV5-1 to TRBJ1-5; 7 bases line up with TRBD1. CDR3 length: 15 amino acids. After removal of 0 bases from V and 1 base from J, the junction contained 1 base not matched to a gene. Germline values: CDR1 SGHRS, CDR2 YFSETQ. The CDR3 protein is CASSLAGQSNQPQHF. The DNA of the CDR3 is TGCGCCAGCAGCTTGGCGGGACAGAGCAATCAGCCCCAGCATTTT.

This clone was seen more than once but under ten times. CDR3 protein: CASIRTSGTGELFF. The CDR3 DNA sequence: TGTGCCAGTATTAGGACTAGCGGAACCGGGGAGCTGTTTTTT. V usage is TRBV19 and J usage is TRBJ2-2; 10 nucleotides align to TRBD2. V gave up 7 bases and J gave up 5 bases; unmatched junction bases: 4. The CDR3 consists of 14 residues. Germline CDR1 is LNHDA and CDR2 is SQIVND (reference sequence). Together with reference TRBV19 and TRBJ2-2, the CDR3 gives the full variable domain: DGGITQSPKYLFRKEGQNVTLSCEQNLNHDAMYWYRQDPGQGLRLIYYSQIVNDFQKGDIAEGYSVSREKKESFPLTVTSAQKNPTAFYLCASIRTSGTGELFFGEGSRLTVL.

V is TRBV4-1 and J is TRBJ1-5; D remains ambiguous. Germline V lookup: CDR1 MGHRA, CDR2 YSYEKL. The length of the CDR3 is 14 residues. V dropped 4 bases and J dropped 3 bases, with 10 bases sitting between them. CDR3 bases: TGCGCCAGCAGCCCTGGGGAGTTCAATCAGCCCCAGCATTTT. Protein: CASSPGEFNQPQHF.

The chain employs TRBV14 and TRBJ2-5, with TRBD1 matching 7 bases. V dropped 5 bases and J dropped 7; count of bases not matched to a gene: 10. The germline CDR1 and CDR2 sequences are SGHDN and FVKESK. This CDR3 spans 14 amino acids. The CDR3 region is CASSWGTEKGTQYF. CDR3 bases: TGTGCCAGCAGCTGGGGGACAGAGAAAGGGACCCAGTACTTC.

The J gene is TRBJ2-5, the V gene TRBV5-8; D gene uncertain. V lost 4 bases and J 2 bases, leaving 9 bases between the germline ends. The germline V gene has CDR1 SGHTS and CDR2 YDEGEE. This CDR3 is 13 amino acids long. CDR3 sequence (DNA): TGTGCCAGCAGCCAGTACGTACAAGAGACCCAGTACTTC. Amino acids: CASSQYVQETQYF. Variable domain in full (rest from reference TRBV5-8 and TRBJ2-5): EAGVTQSPTHLIKTRGQQATLRCSPISGHTSVYWYQQALGLGLQFLLWYDEGEERNRGNFPPRFSGRQFPNYSSELNVNALELEDSALYLCASSQYVQETQYFGPGTRLLVL.

The J gene is TRBJ1-2, the V gene TRBV18, with TRBD1 as a possible D gene (5 bases). The germline V and J ends were trimmed by 1 base and 7 bases, with 10 bases remaining between them. CDR1 is KGHSH and CDR2 is LQKENI in the germline V gene. CDR3 size: 13 residues. The CDR3 sequence is CASSPQPGSGYTF. The CDR3 bases are TGTGCCAGCTCACCACAGCCAGGGTCTGGCTACACCTTC.

The V call is TRBV13, the J call TRBJ2-7; D remains unclear. Trimming removed 5 bases from V and 0 bases from J, with 8 bases in between. The CDR3 loop spans 13 amino acids. Per the germline V gene, CDR1 is PRHDT and CDR2 is FYEKMQ (reference sequence). The CDR3 is CASSPTTSYEQYF. CDR3 in DNA: TGTGCCAGCAGCCCAACGACCTCCTACGAGCAGTACTTC.